This is a list of T cell receptor beta chains from one sample in a study of preoperative IRX-2 immunotherapy in early breast cancer. Repertoires were generated with immunoSEQ multiplex PCR, while TCRdb's copy carries only in-frame clones and drops some. The table has around 95,000 clones, 86% seen once; the top ten hold under 2.5%. Here the sequenced sample was tumor tissue, taken after IRX-2 immunotherapy. These receptor sequences come from a human donor with breast cancer. Each CDR3 is given with its conserved first and last residue. D genes are given only for firm matches. Rows give clone size only sometimes, using once, few, many, or a class for an expanded clone.

J gene: TRBJ2-4
clone size: NA
D gene: TRBD1
V gene: TRBV7-1
CDR3 DNA: TGTGCCAGCAGCTTCACAGGGGTTACCAAAAACATTCAGTACTTC
CDR3 protein: CASSFTGVTKNIQYF

J gene: TRBJ1-1
clone size: NA
D gene: NA
V gene: TRBV6-7
CDR3 DNA: TGTGCCAGCAGTGAACTCGCCACTGAAGCTTTCTTT
CDR3 protein: CASSELATEAFF

J gene: TRBJ2-7
clone size: NA
D gene: NA
V gene: TRBV19
CDR3 DNA: TGTGCCAGTAGTACCGTGAGTTCCGGTTCCTACGAGCAGTACTTC
CDR3 protein: CASSTVSSGSYEQYF

J gene: TRBJ2-7
clone size: NA
D gene: NA
V gene: TRBV18
CDR3 DNA: TGTGCCAGCTCACCGGTGGGGGTTGGGGGTGAGCAGTACTTC
CDR3 protein: CASSPVGVGGEQYF

J gene: TRBJ2-7
clone size: NA
D gene: TRBD1
V gene: TRBV5-1
CDR3 DNA: TGCGCCAGCAGCTTAGACAGGGTTATCTGGGAGCAGTACTTC
CDR3 protein: CASSLDRVIWEQYF

J gene: TRBJ1-1
clone size: NA
D gene: TRBD1
V gene: TRBV6-8
CDR3 DNA: TGTGCCAGCAGGCCCGGGGGACAGACTGAAGCTTTCTTT
CDR3 protein: CASRPGGQTEAFF

J gene: TRBJ1-3
clone size: NA
D gene: NA
V gene: TRBV4-1
CDR3 DNA: TGCGCCAGCAGCCAAGCCCCTGGACGGTCCTCTGGAAACACCATATATTTT
CDR3 protein: CASSQAPGRSSGNTIYF

J gene: TRBJ1-4
clone size: once
D gene: TRBD1
V gene: TRBV6-8
CDR3 DNA: TGTGCCAGCAGCCTTCGACAGGGAAATGAAAAACTGTTTTTT
CDR3 protein: CASSLRQGNEKLFF

J gene: TRBJ2-1
clone size: NA
D gene: NA
V gene: TRBV30
CDR3 DNA: TGTGCCTGGAGTTCGATTGGGTCCTACAATGAGCAGTTCTTC
CDR3 protein: CAWSSIGSYNEQFF

J gene: TRBJ2-7
clone size: NA
D gene: TRBD1
V gene: TRBV6-8
CDR3 DNA: TGTGCCAGCACCCCACCGGGACAGGGAGGGGAGCAGTACTTC
CDR3 protein: CASTPPGQGGEQYF

J gene: TRBJ1-2
clone size: NA
D gene: NA
V gene: TRBV5-1
CDR3 DNA: TGCGCCAGCAGCTTGGATACCTCCGCCATGCCTGGCTACACCTTC
CDR3 protein: CASSLDTSAMPGYTF

J gene: TRBJ1-1
clone size: NA
D gene: TRBD1
V gene: TRBV10-1
CDR3 DNA: TGCGCCAGCGCGGGACAGGGTGACACTGAAGCTTTCTTT
CDR3 protein: CASAGQGDTEAFF

J gene: TRBJ2-1
clone size: NA
D gene: NA
V gene: TRBV1
CDR3 DNA: TGCGCCAGCAGCCAAGACACCGTCCCAGGGGGGTCCTACAATGAGCAGTTCTTC
CDR3 protein: CASSQDTVPGGSYNEQFF

J gene: TRBJ2-7
clone size: NA
D gene: TRBD1
V gene: TRBV5-1
CDR3 DNA: TGCGCCAGCAGCCCGGGGCCGGGACAGACCTACGAGCAGTACTTC
CDR3 protein: CASSPGPGQTYEQYF

J gene: TRBJ2-2
clone size: few
D gene: NA
V gene: TRBV18
CDR3 DNA: TGTGCCAGCTCACCAAACAGGCTTGGGAGGTACACCGGGGAGCTGTTTTTT
CDR3 protein: CASSPNRLGRYTGELFF

J gene: TRBJ1-2
clone size: once
D gene: NA
V gene: TRBV29-1
CDR3 DNA: TGCAGCGTACCCGGGACCGGCCCCTATAAACACTATGGCTACACCTTC
CDR3 protein: CSVPGTGPYKHYGYTF

J gene: TRBJ2-7
clone size: NA
D gene: NA
V gene: TRBV18
CDR3 DNA: TGTGCCAGCTCGCCGACTGACTACGAGCAGTACTTC
CDR3 protein: CASSPTDYEQYF

J gene: TRBJ1-4
clone size: NA
D gene: NA
V gene: TRBV9
CDR3 DNA: TGTGCCAGCAACCTGGACCTTAATGAAAAACTGTTTTTT
CDR3 protein: CASNLDLNEKLFF

J gene: TRBJ2-1
clone size: NA
D gene: NA
V gene: TRBV5-1
CDR3 DNA: TGCGCCAGCAGCTTGGGAAGTAGCTCCTACAATGAGCAGTTCTTC
CDR3 protein: CASSLGSSSYNEQFF

J gene: TRBJ2-1
clone size: NA
D gene: TRBD1
V gene: TRBV5-1
CDR3 DNA: TGCGCCAGCAGCTTAGGGGACAGACTCTACAATGAGCAGTTCTTC
CDR3 protein: CASSLGDRLYNEQFF

J gene: TRBJ2-5
clone size: NA
D gene: NA
V gene: TRBV19
CDR3 DNA: TGTGCCAGTAGTATAGAGGGCAGCAGGTCAGAGACCCAGTACTTC
CDR3 protein: CASSIEGSRSETQYF

J gene: TRBJ1-2
clone size: NA
D gene: NA
V gene: TRBV7-7
CDR3 DNA: TGTGCCAGCAGCTCCAGGGGCCGGGGCTATGGCTACACCTTC
CDR3 protein: CASSSRGRGYGYTF

J gene: TRBJ2-7
clone size: NA
D gene: NA
V gene: TRBV15
CDR3 DNA: TGTGCCACCAGCAGAGTGGGAACGGCAGGCGAGCAGTACTTC
CDR3 protein: CATSRVGTAGEQYF

J gene: TRBJ2-1
clone size: NA
D gene: TRBD1
V gene: TRBV19
CDR3 DNA: TGTGCCAGTAGAACAGGGGGCCTAGGTGAGCAGTTCTTC
CDR3 protein: CASRTGGLGEQFF

J gene: TRBJ1-2
clone size: NA
D gene: TRBD1
V gene: TRBV9
CDR3 DNA: TGTGCCAGCAGCCTGGGACAGCCTCCCTATGGCTACACCTTC
CDR3 protein: CASSLGQPPYGYTF

J gene: TRBJ1-5
clone size: NA
D gene: NA
V gene: TRBV19
CDR3 DNA: TGTGCCAGTACCCCAGGAGTTGGCAATCAGCCCCAGCATTTT
CDR3 protein: CASTPGVGNQPQHF

J gene: TRBJ2-7
clone size: NA
D gene: NA
V gene: TRBV6-7
CDR3 DNA: TGTGCCAGCAGGTATGCCCCCGGTTCGAGCTCCTACGAGCAGTACTTC
CDR3 protein: CASRYAPGSSSYEQYF

J gene: TRBJ2-7
clone size: many
D gene: NA
V gene: TRBV6-8
CDR3 DNA: TGTGCCAGCAGTCAAAACAGGGCCTCCTACGAGCAGTACTTC
CDR3 protein: CASSQNRASYEQYF

J gene: TRBJ2-3
clone size: NA
D gene: NA
V gene: TRBV6-4
CDR3 DNA: TGTGCCAGCAGACGACAGACGCAAAACCGCACAGATACGCAGTATTTT
CDR3 protein: CASRRQTQNRTDTQYF

J gene: TRBJ2-3
clone size: NA
D gene: TRBD2
V gene: TRBV14
CDR3 DNA: TGTGCCAGCAGCCCGGGACTAGCGTTTGGGACGGATACGCAGTATTTT
CDR3 protein: CASSPGLAFGTDTQYF

J gene: TRBJ1-5
clone size: NA
D gene: TRBD1
V gene: TRBV6-8
CDR3 DNA: TGTGCCAGTGGACAGGGTTCCACTCAGCCCCAGCATTTT
CDR3 protein: CASGQGSTQPQHF

J gene: TRBJ1-5
clone size: NA
D gene: NA
V gene: TRBV6-8
CDR3 DNA: TGTGCCAGCAGTGACACCGGGAGAGGGTATGGTCAGCCCCAGCATTTT
CDR3 protein: CASSDTGRGYGQPQHF

J gene: TRBJ1-1
clone size: NA
D gene: NA
V gene: TRBV6-8
CDR3 DNA: TGTGCCAGCAGTTACTCAGTCGGGGGGAACACTGAAGCTTTCTTT
CDR3 protein: CASSYSVGGNTEAFF

J gene: TRBJ2-1
clone size: NA
D gene: NA
V gene: TRBV1
CDR3 DNA: TGCGCCAGCAGCCAAAGATTGGTCCGAGCGGGGGGCGCCTACAATGAGCAGTTCTTC
CDR3 protein: CASSQRLVRAGGAYNEQFF

J gene: TRBJ1-1
clone size: NA
D gene: NA
V gene: TRBV18
CDR3 DNA: TGTGCCAGCTCCCAGCTGGGGGCCGTCGAAGCTTTCTTT
CDR3 protein: CASSQLGAVEAFF

J gene: TRBJ2-7
clone size: medium-sized
D gene: TRBD2
V gene: TRBV11-3
CDR3 DNA: TGTGCCAGCAGCTCCTTTGCGGGAGACTACGAGCAGTACTTC
CDR3 protein: CASSSFAGDYEQYF

J gene: TRBJ2-3
clone size: NA
D gene: NA
V gene: TRBV10-2
CDR3 DNA: TGCGCCAGCAGTGACCCCGGGAACACAGATACGCAGTATTTT
CDR3 protein: CASSDPGNTDTQYF

J gene: TRBJ1-5
clone size: NA
D gene: NA
V gene: TRBV30
CDR3 DNA: TGTGCCTGGAGTGGCGACCTAGGGTTAAATCAGCCCCAGCATTTT
CDR3 protein: CAWSGDLGLNQPQHF

J gene: TRBJ2-1
clone size: NA
D gene: TRBD2
V gene: TRBV19
CDR3 DNA: TGTGCCAGTAGTATCGGGGAGGGGTACAATGAGCAGTTCTTC
CDR3 protein: CASSIGEGYNEQFF

J gene: TRBJ2-3
clone size: once
D gene: TRBD2
V gene: TRBV28
CDR3 DNA: TGTGCCAGCCTCTCGACTAGCGGGGGGAGATCTAGCACAGATACGCAGTATTTT
CDR3 protein: CASLSTSGGRSSTDTQYF

J gene: TRBJ2-1
clone size: few
D gene: NA
V gene: TRBV18
CDR3 DNA: TGTGCCAGCTCACCCGTCGGTTCGTACAATGAGCAGTTCTTC
CDR3 protein: CASSPVGSYNEQFF

J gene: TRBJ2-7
clone size: NA
D gene: NA
V gene: TRBV29-1
CDR3 DNA: TGCAGCGTTGAGGTGTTCGGCGGAGAGAGGAGCTCCTACGAGCAGTACTTC
CDR3 protein: CSVEVFGGERSSYEQYF

J gene: TRBJ1-5
clone size: NA
D gene: NA
V gene: TRBV22-1
CDR3 DNA: TGTGCCAGCAGTCCGCGGCGGGGGGGAGCAGCAAATCAGCCCCAGCATTTT
CDR3 protein: CASSPRRGGAANQPQHF

J gene: TRBJ2-7
clone size: NA
D gene: NA
V gene: TRBV6-8
CDR3 DNA: TGTGCCAGCAGAGACCTTCGCGGGACATTTGCAACCTACGAGCAGTACTTC
CDR3 protein: CASRDLRGTFATYEQYF

J gene: TRBJ1-2
clone size: NA
D gene: NA
V gene: TRBV5-1
CDR3 DNA: TGCGCCAGCAGCCCGGAAGGACAGAACTATGGCTACACCTTC
CDR3 protein: CASSPEGQNYGYTF

J gene: TRBJ2-3
clone size: NA
D gene: NA
V gene: TRBV30
CDR3 DNA: TGTGCCTGGGGGGACCGAAACACAGATACGCAGTATTTT
CDR3 protein: CAWGDRNTDTQYF

J gene: TRBJ1-1
clone size: NA
D gene: NA
V gene: TRBV9
CDR3 DNA: TGTGCCAGCAGCTTTGGACAGATTGAAGCTTTCTTT
CDR3 protein: CASSFGQIEAFF

J gene: TRBJ2-1
clone size: NA
D gene: TRBD2
V gene: TRBV6-8
CDR3 DNA: TGTGCCTTGGGGGGGACTAGCCGCCATGAGCAGTTCTTC
CDR3 protein: CALGGTSRHEQFF

J gene: TRBJ1-2
clone size: NA
D gene: NA
V gene: TRBV28
CDR3 DNA: TGTGCCAGCCACGAACGGGCCCAGGGAGGCTACACCTTC
CDR3 protein: CASHERAQGGYTF

J gene: TRBJ1-6
clone size: NA
D gene: NA
V gene: TRBV5-1
CDR3 DNA: TGCGCCAGCAGCTTGGTCCCCGGTGATTCACCCCTCCACTTT
CDR3 protein: CASSLVPGDSPLHF